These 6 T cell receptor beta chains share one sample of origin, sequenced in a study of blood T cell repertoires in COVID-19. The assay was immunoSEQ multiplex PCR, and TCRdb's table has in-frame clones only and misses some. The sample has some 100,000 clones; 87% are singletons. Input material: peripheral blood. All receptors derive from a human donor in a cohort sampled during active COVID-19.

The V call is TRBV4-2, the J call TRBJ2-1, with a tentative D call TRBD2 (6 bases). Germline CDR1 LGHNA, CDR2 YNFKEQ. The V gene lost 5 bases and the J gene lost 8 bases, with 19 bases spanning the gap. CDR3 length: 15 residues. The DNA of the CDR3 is TGTGCCAGCAGCTCAACTAGCCTAAACGGCGATGAGCAGTTCTTC. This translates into CASSSTSLNGDEQFF.

This chain's CDR3 is CASSVREYGVSEQFF. As DNA, the CDR3 is TGTGCCAGTAGTGTGCGGGAATACGGGGTTAGTGAGCAGTTCTTC. The genes are TRBV19 and TRBJ2-1; maybe TRBD2 (6 bases). In germline, CDR1 is LNHDA, CDR2 SQIVND (reference sequence). The CDR3 runs 15 residues. V lost 5 bases, J lost 9 bases, and 20 bases lay in between.

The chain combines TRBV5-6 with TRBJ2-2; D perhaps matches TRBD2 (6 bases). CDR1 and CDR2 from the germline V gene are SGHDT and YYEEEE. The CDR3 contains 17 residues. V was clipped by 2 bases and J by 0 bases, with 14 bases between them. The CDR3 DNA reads TGTGCCAGCAGCTTCGGGACCGGGACTGCGAACACCGGGGAGCTGTTTTTT. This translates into CASSFGTGTANTGELFF.

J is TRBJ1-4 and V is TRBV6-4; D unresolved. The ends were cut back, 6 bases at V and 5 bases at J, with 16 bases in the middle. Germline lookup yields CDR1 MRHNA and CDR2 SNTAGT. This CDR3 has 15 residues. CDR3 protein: CASRGSGSDNEKLFF. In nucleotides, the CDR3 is TGTGCCAGCAGAGGTTCCGGGTCCGACAATGAAAAACTGTTTTTT.

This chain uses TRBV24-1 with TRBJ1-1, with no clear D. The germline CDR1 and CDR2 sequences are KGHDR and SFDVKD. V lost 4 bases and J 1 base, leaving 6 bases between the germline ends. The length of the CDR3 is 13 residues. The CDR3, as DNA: TGTGCCACCAGTGAGCGACAGAACACTGAAGCTTTCTTT. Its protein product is CATSERQNTEAFF.

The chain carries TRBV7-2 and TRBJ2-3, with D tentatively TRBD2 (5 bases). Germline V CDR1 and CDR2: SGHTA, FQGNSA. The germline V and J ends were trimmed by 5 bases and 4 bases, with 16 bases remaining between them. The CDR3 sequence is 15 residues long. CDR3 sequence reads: CASSPGWEWADTQYF. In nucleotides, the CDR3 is TGTGCCAGCAGCCCAGGATGGGAGTGGGCAGATACGCAGTATTTT.